The text below deals with one T cell receptor (beta chain). Its antigen remains undetermined. One base away there is no much larger clone; base qualities are not given. The receptor library was made with 5' RACE. The instrument was an Illumina HiSeq 2500. A second PCR of roughly 7 to 11 cycles was performed with a sample-barcoded 5' primer and a J-beta primer mix. Each TCR beta cDNA molecule received a unique molecular identifier from a template-switch 5' adaptor carrying 12 random nucleotides. Each sample yielded at least 2.5 million CDR3-containing paired-end reads. First-strand cDNA was synthesized from all RNA with the Mint cDNA synthesis kit, primed by a TRBC-specific oligonucleotide. After uracil-DNA glycosylase treatment, a first 18-cycle PCR used universal primers M1SS and BC2_uni_R on all cDNA. As for the original processing: Each sample was normalized by randomly selecting 1 million high-quality reads, each carrying a distinct molecular identifier. Instead of being binned into consensus sequences, reads that shared molecular identifiers were thrown out. MiTCR, run with a Q25 quality threshold and the strictest error-elimination algorithm, handled CDR3 identification, clonotype clustering and error correction. A nonparametric unseen species model with Euler transformation was used to estimate a lower bound on total TCR beta diversity. TCRdb itself trimmed the public reads at Q25 with fastp, ran MiXCR and retained productive beta chains. Each CDR3 protein appears once, grouped with its most common genes and DNA. The V and J calls, along with clone size, are taken from TCRdb and not from the paper's own processing. This sample comprises 700,000 or so distinct CDR3 sequences, 20% to 25% of them detected only once. About 22% of the sample is taken by the ten largest.

Systemically healthy Caucasian individuals from Russia, around 39 in total and aged about 6 to 90 years, were included as donors. Each donor gave ten milliliters of peripheral blood, collected into EDTA-treated Vacutainer tubes. Ficoll-Paque density-gradient centrifugation was used to isolate PBMCs, with at least 6.5 million obtained per sample. Trizol reagent was used to extract total RNA from the PBMCs, yielding at least 5 micrograms per sample. Naive CD45RAhigh/CD27high T cell percentages were measured by flow cytometry on a PBMC aliquot from every donor. CDR1 and CDR2 are read off the germline V gene (reference sequence) as LNHNV and YYDKDF. Including the terminal cysteine and phenylalanine, the CDR3 comprises 13 residues. Here the CDR3 DNA is all that survives: 39 bases in frame from base 1. The sample comes from a study of blood T cells in healthy people across ages (dated by TCRdb to 2014 to 2015). A note on the overall study: In model experiments, roughly one uniquely barcoded TCR beta cDNA molecule per two T cells was captured by template switching. To avoid experimental bias, donors of different ages were spread randomly across the sequencing lanes. Using the same blood draw, the study looked at two additional independent replicas of 1 million unique cDNA reads for two donors, one aged 18 to 30 and the other aged 80 or older. The donors were split into four age groups: young (average around 15 years), middle-aged (over 35), aged (roughly 68) and long-lived (about 74). The study measured age-related changes in TCR beta repertoire diversity using deep sequencing normalized with unique cDNA molecular identifiers.

Paper-wide results and their limitations: Total diversity estimates from one million sequenced T cells were considered lower bounds and underestimates. Donor CMV infection status was unknown, potentially confounding age-related changes in expanded clonotypes. Observed TCR beta diversity per million T cells fell roughly linearly with age, and a significant reduction was already apparent by age roughly 41. There was a strong correlation between observed TCR beta diversity and the percentage of naive T cells measured by flow cytometry. Because profiling used bulk unsorted PBMCs, naive and antigen-experienced compartments could not be compared conclusively. Compared with the aged group, the long-lived group had more naive CD4+ T cells, fewer expanded clones and increased TCR diversity, a pattern suggesting age selection.

In this chain, TRBV15 is recombined with TRBJ2-5; the D gene could be either TRBD1 or TRBD2, each agreeing at 5 bases. The DNA end is more similar to TRBJ2-7, so the J call may be wrong. The material sequenced was blood. The TCR sequence derives from a man between 65 and 85 years old in good health. This receptor has the CDR3 CATGSGASYEQYF. In nucleotide form, the sequence is TGTGCCACCGGATCCGGGGCCTCCTACGAGCAGTACTTC.